Listed here is a single TCR beta chain. This table comes from immunoSEQ multiplex PCR, and its TCRdb copy is limited to in-frame clones, with some not included. The data show roughly 300,000 clones, 70% to 90% seen once. The data are from a study of blood T cell repertoires in COVID-19. The germline V gene has CDR1 SGHAT and CDR2 FQNNGV. The V gene lost 2 bases and the J gene lost 3 bases, with 12 bases spanning the gap. The CDR3 is 15 amino acids. The sequence came from a woman in her forties with acute COVID-19. The rearrangement links TRBV11-2 to TRBJ2-3; D is uncertain. Sequencing was done on a sample of PBMCs or T cells enriched from blood (not recorded which). CDR3 bases: TGTGCCAGCAGCTTATCCCGGCAGGCTACAGATACGCAGTATTTT. This encodes CASSLSRQATDTQYF.